The 29 T cell receptor beta chains presented below share a single source sample, sequenced in a study of shared clonotypes between healthy human individuals. Produced via immunoSEQ multiplex PCR; TCRdb's table is partial and in-frame only. The sample lists over a million clones; about 77% were seen once. The material sequenced was memory CD4+ T cells sorted from blood. As to subset: CD45RA-negative fraction. Receptors originate from a young man in good health.

The chain carries TRBV18 and TRBJ2-3, with TRBD2 matching over 13 bases. The CDR3 loop spans 17 amino acids. Germline lookup yields CDR1 KGHSH and CDR2 LQKENI. The trim removed 2 bases at V and 1 base at J, leaving 3 bases unmatched. The CDR3 region is CASSPRGTSGGTDTQYF. The CDR3 DNA is TGTGCCAGCTCACCAAGGGGGACTAGCGGGGGCACAGATACGCAGTATTTT.

This clone showed up many times. J is TRBJ2-3 and V is TRBV5-8; TRBD2 agrees at 11 bases. The CDR3 is 15 residues long. Losses at the gene ends were 3 bases for V and 4 bases for J; bases not matched to a gene: 4. Germline CDR1 reads SGHTS; CDR2 reads YDEGEE. CDR3 nucleotide sequence: TGTGCCAGCAGCTCCGGGACTAGCGGTCCAGATACGCAGTATTTT. Translating gives CASSSGTSGPDTQYF.

The chain is built from TRBV4-1 and TRBJ2-2, with D possibly TRBD1 on 5 matching bases. V gave up 6 bases and J gave up 0 bases, with 11 bases separating them. The germline gives CDR1 MGHRA, CDR2 YSYEKL. The CDR3 totals 15 residues. The CDR3 DNA follows: TGCGCCAGCAGTACAGGATTCTCGAACACCGGGGAGCTGTTTTTT. This gives the protein CASSTGFSNTGELFF.

As concerns this clone: In the same sample, other DNA sequences code for this CDR3. The J gene is TRBJ1-5, the V gene TRBV18, with TRBD1 matching over 7 bases. The J segment lost 4 bases and the V segment lost 6 bases, leaving 9 bases of the junction unmatched. Germline-derived CDR1 and CDR2 are KGHSH and LQKENI. The CDR3 is made up of 15 amino acids. The CDR3 sequence is CASSPDRVKNQPQHF. DNA of the CDR3: TGTGCCAGCTCCCCCGACAGGGTAAAAAATCAGCCCCAGCATTTT.

This sequence joins TRBV5-1 and TRBJ2-1; TRBD1 aligns across 7 bases. This CDR3 spans 16 amino acids. Losses at the gene ends were 4 bases for V and 4 bases for J; bases not matched to a gene: 11. Germline CDR1 reads SGHRS; CDR2 reads YFSETQ. CDR3 DNA sequence: TGCGCCAGCAGCCTCGACCGGGACAGATTTTACAATGAGCAGTTCTTC. Translating it yields CASSLDRDRFYNEQFF.

The chain is built from TRBV28 and TRBJ1-1, with unresolved D. The length of the CDR3 is 14 residues. Between the trimmed V and J ends, which lost 5 bases and 7 bases, there was a span of 17 bases. In germline, CDR1 is MDHEN, CDR2 SYDVKM. In nucleotides, the CDR3 is TGTGCCAGCAGTGCCCCTGGCCAGCCATATGAAGCTTTCTTT. It translates to CASSAPGQPYEAFF.

V gene TRBV10-3 combines with J gene TRBJ2-3; D possibly corresponds to TRBD1 (5 bases). V lost 10 bases and J lost 0, with 14 bases in between. This CDR3 region has 14 residues. Germline-derived CDR1 and CDR2 are ENHRY and SYGVKD. In DNA, the CDR3 is TGTGCCACATCAACAGGACGGAGCACAGATACGCAGTATTTT. The encoded protein is CATSTGRSTDTQYF.

CDR3 protein: CASSATGLNTEAFF. For the CDR3, the DNA is TGTGCCAGTAGTGCAACAGGGTTGAACACTGAAGCTTTCTTT. V usage is TRBV19 and J usage is TRBJ1-1; the D gene is possibly TRBD1 (6 bases). The CDR3 has 14 amino acids. V lost 5 bases and J lost 0, with 10 bases in between. Germline CDR1 is LNHDA and CDR2 is SQIVND (reference sequence).

Many counts were recorded for this clone. The rearrangement joins TRBV10-3 to TRBJ1-1; D is unclear. Per germline, CDR1 ENHRY and CDR2 SYGVKD. Trimming removed 0 bases from V and 8 bases from J, with 10 bases in between. The CDR3 sequence is 13 residues long. CDR3 nucleotides: TGTGCCATCAGTGAGTCGACCGGGAGGGAAGCTTTCTTT. Encoded protein: CAISESTGREAFF.

The rearrangement links TRBV9 to TRBJ2-5; D assignment may be TRBD1 or TRBD2 (5 bases each). The CDR3 sequence is 15 residues long. V shed 0 bases and J shed 5 bases, with 14 bases lying between them. Germline V gene sequence: CDR1 SGDLS, CDR2 YYNGEE. The CDR3 DNA follows: TGTGCCAGCAGCGTAGGCAGAGGGGCCGTGGAGACCCAGTACTTC. Amino acids: CASSVGRGAVETQYF.

The chain employs TRBV6-5 and TRBJ2-1, with a possible D match to TRBD1 (5 bases). Trimming stripped 2 bases from V and 7 bases from J, with 12 bases between. Germline CDR1 reads MNHEY; CDR2 reads SVGAGI. The CDR3 sequence is 14 residues long. The CDR3 bases are TGTGCCAGCAGTTACAGGGGCGTCCTAAATGAGCAGTTCTTC. Protein sequence: CASSYRGVLNEQFF.

Points on this clone: Other DNA sequences in this sample translate to the same CDR3. V gene TRBV30 combines with J gene TRBJ2-3; 7 nucleotides match TRBD2. V was pared by 0 bases and J by 6 bases, with 3 bases of the junction left unmatched. The length of the CDR3 is 13 residues. Germline values: CDR1 GTSNPN, CDR2 SVGIG (reference sequence). CDR3 nucleotides: TGTGCCTGGAGTGTACTGCGGGGGGATACGCAGTATTTT. Its protein is CAWSVLRGDTQYF. The whole variable domain, filled in from reference TRBV30 and TRBJ2-3, reads SQTIHQWPATLVQPVGSPLSLECTVEGTSNPNLYWYRQAAGRGLQLLFYSVGIGQISSEVPQNLSASRPQDRQFILSSKKLLLSDSGFYLCAWSVLRGDTQYFGPGTRLTVL.

The chain has TRBV15 and TRBJ1-6; 7 positions match TRBD1. J was trimmed by 9 bases and V by 2 bases; bases with no gene match: 10. The CDR3 has 16 residues. From germline, CDR1 is LNHNV and CDR2 YYDKDF (reference sequence). DNA for the CDR3: TGTGCCACCAGCAGAACAGGGGACTTGGTAGGTTCACCCCTCCACTTT. Residues: CATSRTGDLVGSPLHF.

The chain combines TRBV11-2 with TRBJ2-2; D might be TRBD1 (6 bases). In germline, CDR1 is SGHAT, CDR2 FQNNGV. The V gene lost 5 bases and the J gene lost 4 bases, with 17 bases spanning the gap. The CDR3 length is 16 residues. In DNA form, the CDR3 reads TGTGCCAGCAGCGACGTAACAGGGAAGGGCACCGGGGAGCTGTTTTTT. Its translation: CASSDVTGKGTGELFF.

The chain couples TRBV5-8 to TRBJ2-1; TRBD2 agrees at 8 bases. J lost 7 bases, V lost 1 base, and 10 bases had no gene match. Germline loops: CDR1 SGHTS, CDR2 YDEGEE. The CDR3 is 16 residues long. This CDR3 is CASSLQRGRAGNEQFF. For the CDR3, the DNA is TGTGCCAGCAGCTTGCAGCGGGGGAGGGCGGGGAATGAGCAGTTCTTC.

The rearrangement links TRBV4-1 to TRBJ1-4; a possible D gene is TRBD1 (6 bases). The V end lost 1 base, the J end lost 4 bases, and 13 bases lay between the germline ends. This CDR3 is built from 16 residues. CDR1 and CDR2 from the germline V gene are MGHRA and YSYEKL. This CDR3 is CASSQAPGQLNEKLFF. CDR3 bases: TGCGCCAGCAGCCAAGCCCCCGGACAGCTTAATGAAAAACTGTTTTTT.

The rearrangement links TRBV11-2 to TRBJ2-7, with a weak D call TRBD1 (6 bases). Per the germline V gene, CDR1 is SGHAT and CDR2 is FQNNGV. There are 13 residues in the CDR3. The V gene lost 3 bases and the J gene lost 6 bases, with 12 bases spanning the gap. Written as DNA, the CDR3 is TGTGCCAGCAGCTTCGGGGACACTCCCGAGCAGTACTTC. Its protein is CASSFGDTPEQYF. The variable domain in full, completed from reference TRBV11-2 and TRBJ2-7, reads EAGVAQSPRYKIIEKRQSVAFWCNPISGHATLYWYQQILGQGPKLLIQFQNNGVVDDSQLPKDRFSAERLKGVDSTLKIQPAKLEDSAVYLCASSFGDTPEQYFGPGTRLTVT.

This clone was seen a single time. CDR3 DNA sequence: TGTGCCAGCAGCTTTACCTACGAGCAGTACTTC. It encodes CASSFTYEQYF. This chain connects TRBV2 to TRBJ2-7; D ambiguous. V was shortened by 6 bases and J by 2 bases, with 5 bases between the two germline ends. Germline V gives CDR1 SNHLY, CDR2 FYNNEI. The CDR3 covers 11 residues.

In this sample, this clone turned up once. The chain combines TRBV30 with TRBJ2-7, with TRBD2 as a possible D gene (5 bases). CDR1 and CDR2 (germline): GTSNPN, SVGIG (reference sequence). Trimming took 4 bases from V and 3 from J, leaving 7 bases between them. CDR3 length: 11 amino acids. DNA for the CDR3: TGTGCCTGGATAGCGAACTACGAGCAGTACTTC. Translation: CAWIANYEQYF. Variable domain in full (rest from reference TRBV30 and TRBJ2-7): SQTIHQWPATLVQPVGSPLSLECTVEGTSNPNLYWYRQAAGRGLQLLFYSVGIGQISSEVPQNLSASRPQDRQFILSSKKLLLSDSGFYLCAWIANYEQYFGPGTRLTVT.

V usage is TRBV7-6 and J usage is TRBJ2-3; D call uncertain. Germline CDR1 reads SGHVS; CDR2 reads FNYEAQ. V was pared by 2 bases and J by 2 bases, with 11 bases between. The CDR3 extends over 15 amino acids. The CDR3: CASSLLSAVTDTQYF. The CDR3 DNA reads TGTGCCAGCAGCTTATTGTCGGCCGTCACAGATACGCAGTATTTT.

V gene TRBV7-2 combines with J gene TRBJ2-7, with D perhaps given as TRBD1 or TRBD2 (5 bases each). There are 14 residues in the CDR3. Germline V gene lookup returns CDR1 SGHTA and CDR2 FQGNSA. Trimming left V 5 bases short and J 3 bases short, with 14 bases between. CDR3 sequence: CASSPAGTHYEQYF. CDR3 nucleotides: TGTGCCAGCAGCCCAGCCGGGACCCACTACGAGCAGTACTTC.

This clone was seen a few times. V and J are TRBV25-1 and TRBJ1-6, with D possibly matching TRBD1 (5 bases). The CDR3 covers 14 residues. Deletions cut 3 bases from V and 10 bases from J, with 13 bases between. CDR1 and CDR2 (germline): MGHDK, SYGVNS. Here the CDR3 reads CASSDGPGRSPLHF. Written as DNA, the CDR3 is TGTGCCAGCAGTGATGGTCCGGGGCGGTCACCCCTCCACTTT.

The chain links TRBV6-1 to TRBJ1-5; tentatively, D is TRBD1 (6 bases). Trimming pared 6 bases from V and 1 base from J, leaving 13 bases between. The CDR3 contains 15 residues. Looked up from germline, CDR1 is MNHNS and CDR2 is SASEGT. CDR3 region: CASRDGGTSNQPQHF. CDR3 sequence (DNA): TGTGCCAGCAGGGATGGGGGGACAAGCAATCAGCCCCAGCATTTT.

This clone was detected only a few times. This chain links TRBV4-1 with TRBJ1-2; the D is unclear. Deletions cut 1 base from V and 4 bases from J, with 10 bases between. CDR1 is MGHRA, CDR2 YSYEKL, per germline. CDR3 size: 14 residues. The CDR3 DNA sequence: TGCGCCAGCAGCCAAGTCGACCCCCTCTATGGCTACACCTTC. Translation gives CASSQVDPLYGYTF.

This clone has only a few counts. The chain employs TRBV2 and TRBJ2-1, with D tentatively TRBD2 (6 bases). Looked up from germline, CDR1 is SNHLY and CDR2 is FYNNEI. The germline V and J ends were trimmed by 6 bases and 9 bases, with 15 bases remaining between them. This CDR3 spans 13 amino acids. The CDR3 sequence: CASRSSAVGEQFF. CDR3 bases: TGTGCCAGCAGATCTAGCGCGGTTGGTGAGCAGTTCTTC.

The chain carries TRBV6-1 and TRBJ2-7; D is unclear. The CDR3 is 12 residues long. Germline CDR1 MNHNS, CDR2 SASEGT. The CDR3 region has the DNA TGTGCAGTTCGGGCCGGTTTCTACGAGCAGTACTTC. Protein: CAVRAGFYEQYF.

V is TRBV5-3 and J is TRBJ2-7; D is unclear. TRBV5-3 is flagged as an ORF with uncertain function. Trimming took off 3 bases at V and 3 bases at J, with 16 bases between the two ends. This CDR3 spans 15 amino acids. CDR3 in amino acids: CARSSTPWPSYEQYF. CDR3 in DNA: TGTGCCAGAAGCTCCACCCCCTGGCCCAGCTACGAGCAGTACTTC.

The chain has TRBV30 and TRBJ2-4; D possibly matches TRBD1 or TRBD2 (5 bases each). V lost 4 bases, J lost 0 bases, and 7 bases lay in between. The CDR3 covers 13 residues. Germline assignment: CDR1 GTSNPN and CDR2 SVGIG (reference sequence). The CDR3 DNA reads as TGTGCCTGGATGGGGACAGCCAAAAACATTCAGTACTTC. It translates to CAWMGTAKNIQYF.

The rearrangement links TRBV6-5 to TRBJ2-1; maybe TRBD2 (6 bases). Germline CDR1 reads MNHEY; CDR2 reads SVGAGI. Deletions cut 6 bases from V and 5 bases from J, with 17 bases between. The CDR3 covers 15 residues. The CDR3 DNA sequence: TGTGCCAGCAGCCGCCGGCTAGCGAGTCACAATGAGCAGTTCTTC. Protein sequence: CASSRRLASHNEQFF.